This TCR beta chain came from a study of blood T cell repertoires in COVID-19. Original analysis: Amplifying reference gene primers gave estimates of nucleated cell counts. Clones were sequenced by immunoSEQ multiplex PCR, and TCRdb holds only the in-frame ones, with some missing. The V and J calls and clone size come from that table; D and trimming were worked out from the DNA. Of roughly 270,000 clones listed, 88% are singletons. Germline V gene data show CDR1 as LGHDT and CDR2 as YNNKEL (reference sequence). V lost 0 bases and J lost 1; bases outside the gene matches: 4. The CDR3 consists of 16 residues. This clone was detected once.

The sequenced material came from peripheral blood. The source is a man aged 18 to 29 with active or convalescent COVID-19. V is TRBV3-1 (or the pseudogene TRBV3-2) and J is TRBJ2-7; 9 nucleotides agree with TRBD2. The CDR3 here is CASSQERLAGSYEQYF. DNA of the CDR3: TGTGCCAGCAGCCAAGAGCGTCTAGCGGGGTCCTACGAGCAGTACTTC.